The sequence of this T cell receptor beta chain was determined in a study of blood T cell repertoires in COVID-19. Whole-study context: COVID-19 samples from acute and convalescent phases originated in the United States, Italy and Spain. T cells, B-cell-depleted T cells, or PBMCs supplied cDNA or gDNA.

Per the original methods: Reference gene primer amplification gave nucleated cell count estimates. Sequenced by immunoSEQ multiplex PCR; TCRdb stores in-frame clones only, minus some. V, J and clone size reflect that table, while D and trimming were determined from the DNA. The sample carries tens of thousands of clones, approximately 81% recorded once. Germline values: CDR1 SNHLY, CDR2 FYNNEI. The CDR3 runs to 14 residues. V lost 4 bases, J lost 7 bases, and 6 bases stayed unmatched. The receptor comes from a woman aged 60 to 75 with acute or convalescent COVID-19. The J gene is TRBJ2-1, the V gene TRBV2, with 8 bases lining up with TRBD2. The sample comprised peripheral blood. In DNA form, the CDR3 reads TGTGCCAGCAGTGTTTCGGGACTAGGAAATGAGCAGTTCTTC. Amino acid sequence: CASSVSGLGNEQFF.